Listed here are 32 T cell receptor beta chains from one sample, sequenced in a study of radiation and T cells in renal cell carcinoma. Time point: blood 4 weeks post-SBRT, at nephrectomy. Treatment noted: 15 Gy SBRT to primary tumor, nephrectomy 4 weeks later. Generated by immunoSEQ multiplex PCR, the TCRdb table keeps only in-frame clones and is missing some. The sample has around 170,000 clones, about 87% seen once. Sequencing was performed on blood, taken from a patient whose treatment included radiotherapy and nephrectomy. The receptor set was obtained from a woman aged 45 to 65 with renal cell carcinoma.

This chain uses TRBV13 with TRBJ2-7; unclear D gene. Germline lookup yields CDR1 PRHDT and CDR2 FYEKMQ (reference sequence). CDR3 length: 13 amino acids. Trimming took 5 bases from V and 3 from J, leaving 11 bases between them. CDR3 in amino acids: CASSPTVGYEQYF. DNA for the CDR3: TGTGCCAGCAGCCCTACCGTAGGCTACGAGCAGTACTTC.

The chain uses TRBV7-2 and TRBJ2-2; 11 bases map to TRBD2. CDR1 is SGHTA, CDR2 FQGNSA, per germline. The V and J ends lost 2 bases and 5 bases, in that order; junction bases with no gene match: 13. The CDR3 spans 19 residues. This chain's CDR3 is CASSLWSSGGSSSTGELFF. DNA of the CDR3: TGTGCCAGCAGCTTATGGTCTAGCGGGGGGTCCTCGAGTACCGGGGAGCTGTTTTTT.

The chain joins TRBV19 to TRBJ2-5; D gene uncertain. V lost 5 bases, J lost 5 bases, and 15 bases lay in between. CDR1 and CDR2 (germline): LNHDA, SQIVND (reference sequence). The CDR3 loop spans 14 amino acids. The chain's CDR3 is CASSEQAAWETQYF. CDR3 nucleotides: TGTGCCAGTAGTGAACAAGCAGCGTGGGAGACCCAGTACTTC.

The chain has TRBV19 and TRBJ1-4; D is unclear. The CDR3 runs 15 residues. Between the trimmed V and J ends, which lost 5 bases and 5 bases, there was a span of 15 bases. The germline V gene has CDR1 LNHDA and CDR2 SQIVND (reference sequence). CDR3 region: CASSPRQLFNEKLFF. The DNA for the CDR3 is TGTGCCAGTAGTCCGAGACAATTGTTCAATGAAAAACTGTTTTTT.

The rearrangement links TRBV6-1 to TRBJ2-7; 7 positions agree with TRBD2. This CDR3 region has 14 residues. V dropped 8 bases and J dropped 1; count of bases not matched to a gene: 8. Germline V lookup: CDR1 MNHNS, CDR2 SASEGT. CDR3 sequence (DNA): TGTGCCAGCCAGCGGGGAACTCGATCCTACGAGCAGTACTTC. This translates into CASQRGTRSYEQYF.

Here the CDR3 reads CASSQDSGGGPRTQYF. CDR3 DNA: TGTGCCAGCAGCCAAGATTCCGGGGGGGGACCAAGGACCCAGTACTTC. This chain connects TRBV4-2 to TRBJ2-5; 8 bases are shared with TRBD2. Germline V gene lookup returns CDR1 LGHNA and CDR2 YNFKEQ. The V segment lost 0 bases and the J segment 7 bases; nucleotides outside the gene matches: 10. This CDR3 contains 16 residues.

This clone was counted once. This chain connects TRBV5-4 to TRBJ2-7, with TRBD1 matching over 10 bases. J gave up 2 bases and V 4 bases, and 6 bases lay outside the gene matches. This CDR3 comprises 15 residues. Looked up from germline, CDR1 is SGHNT and CDR2 is YYREEE (reference sequence). CDR3 region: CASSALTGGTYEQYF. CDR3 DNA: TGTGCCAGCAGCGCTTTGACAGGGGGCACCTACGAGCAGTACTTC.

The chain carries TRBV6-5 and TRBJ2-5; TRBD1 agrees at 11 bases. Trimming cost V 6 bases and J 4 bases; bases outside gene matches: 7. The CDR3 is 15 residues long. Germline CDR1 and CDR2: MNHEY and SVGAGI. The CDR3 nucleotides read TGTGCCAGCAGCTGGACAGGGGGCGCACTAGAGACCCAGTACTTC. Translating gives CASSWTGGALETQYF.

V and J are TRBV29-1 and TRBJ1-2; a possible D gene is TRBD1 (5 bases). The CDR3 runs to 12 residues. V gave up 3 bases and J gave up 8 bases, with 13 bases separating them. The germline V gene encodes CDR1 SQVTM and CDR2 ANQGSEA. This CDR3 is CSVDLRDGGYTF. CDR3 nucleotide sequence: TGCAGCGTTGATCTACGGGACGGCGGCTACACCTTC.

The chain is built from TRBV12-5 and TRBJ2-5, with D perhaps matching TRBD1 (6 bases). CDR3 length: 15 residues. The germline V gene has CDR1 LGHNT and CDR2 FRNRAP. V was clipped by 1 base and J by 5 bases, with 14 bases between them. CDR3 in amino acids: CASGLGSDRLETQYF. The CDR3 bases are TGTGCTAGTGGTTTGGGCTCCGACAGGTTGGAGACCCAGTACTTC.

The chain employs TRBV2 and TRBJ2-7; 10 bases match TRBD2. Unmatched junction bases numbered 3, after V lost 2 bases and J lost 2 bases. Germline V CDR1 and CDR2: SNHLY, FYNNEI. The CDR3 runs to 15 residues. In DNA form, the CDR3 reads TGTGCCAGCAGTGAACTAGCGGGGGCGGCCTACGAGCAGTACTTC. Amino acid sequence: CASSELAGAAYEQYF.

The chain joins TRBV9 to TRBJ1-1, with 7 bases that match TRBD1. The CDR3 sequence is 13 residues long. V was pared by 3 bases and J by 11 bases, with 10 bases of the junction left unmatched. Germline V gene data show CDR1 as SGDLS and CDR2 as YYNGEE. Here the CDR3 reads CASSAGQDLRAFF. In DNA, the CDR3 is TGTGCCAGCAGCGCCGGACAGGATCTTCGGGCTTTCTTT.

The genes are TRBV12-5 and TRBJ1-5; TRBD1 matches 7 bases. V was clipped by 1 base and J by 3 bases; unmatched bases: 6. CDR1 and CDR2 from the germline V gene are LGHNT and FRNRAP. The length of the CDR3 is 16 residues. CDR3 amino acids: CASGLANRGPNQPQHF. The CDR3 DNA follows: TGTGCTAGTGGTTTGGCAAACAGGGGTCCCAATCAGCCCCAGCATTTT.

This clone was picked up many times. V gene TRBV29-1 combines with J gene TRBJ2-1; TRBD1 matches at 10 bases. V lost 6 bases to trimming and J lost 7 bases; unmatched junction nucleotides: 12. The germline gives CDR1 SQVTM, CDR2 ANQGSEA. The CDR3 totals 15 residues. The CDR3 is CSVSLGTGARNEQFF. CDR3 in DNA: TGCAGCGTCTCCCTGGGGACAGGGGCTAGAAATGAGCAGTTCTTC.

The rearrangement uses TRBV2 and TRBJ2-3; D gene unclear. The germline gives CDR1 SNHLY, CDR2 FYNNEI. The CDR3 is made up of 11 amino acids. Trimming took 6 bases from V and 8 from J, leaving 9 bases between them. In DNA, the CDR3 is TGTGCCAGCAGGGGCGGCGGTACGCAGTATTTT. Translated: CASRGGGTQYF.

CDR3 protein: CASSTRTGLNTEAFF. The CDR3 DNA is TGCGCCAGCAGCACGAGGACAGGTTTGAACACTGAAGCTTTCTTT. This rearrangement joins TRBV5-1 to TRBJ1-1; 7 bases fit TRBD1. This CDR3 has 15 amino acids. The junction had 6 bases not matched to a gene; V was cut back by 4 bases and J by 0 bases. Germline V gene data show CDR1 as SGHRS and CDR2 as YFSETQ.

The genes are TRBV7-9 and TRBJ2-1; perhaps TRBD2 as D (5 bases). The germline CDR1 and CDR2 sequences are SEHNR and FQNEAQ (reference sequence). Trimming cost V 3 bases and J 12 bases, with 21 bases left between them. The CDR3 contains 15 residues. As DNA, the CDR3 is TGTGCCAGCAGCTTCGAATCCCGGGATATCGCCCGGCAGTTCTTC. It specifies CASSFESRDIARQFF.

The genes are TRBV5-4 and TRBJ1-1; D gene uncertain. The germline V gene has CDR1 SGHNT and CDR2 YYREEE (reference sequence). The V end was cut by 9 bases, the J end by 1 base, with 10 bases between. The CDR3 loop spans 12 amino acids. CDR3 protein: CATHTPNTEAFF. The CDR3 DNA reads TGTGCCACGCACACTCCGAACACTGAAGCTTTCTTT.

This chain joins TRBV6-6 and TRBJ1-4, with D possibly matching TRBD1 (5 bases). This CDR3 region has 16 residues. The V and J ends lost 0 bases and 5 bases respectively, with 13 bases between them. From germline, CDR1 is MNHNY and CDR2 SVGAGI (reference sequence). CDR3 protein: CASSYSGLKRNEKLFF. CDR3 nucleotides: TGTGCCAGCAGTTACTCGGGGCTGAAAAGGAATGAAAAACTGTTTTTT.

This clone was counted between two and nine times. The CDR3 nucleotides are TGTGCCAGCAGCTTGCCTCCGGCGAGAGGGGCGGCGGGTGAAGCTTTCTTT. It is translated as CASSLPPARGAAGEAFF. This sequence joins TRBV5-6 and TRBJ1-1; weak D call: TRBD1 (5 bases). Germline CDR1 is SGHDT and CDR2 is YYEEEE. This CDR3 region has 17 residues. V lost 1 base, J lost 7 bases, and 23 bases lay in between.

The chain joins TRBV9 to TRBJ1-3, with TRBD1 matching over 8 bases. Germline V gene data show CDR1 as SGDLS and CDR2 as YYNGEE. The CDR3 is 15 amino acids. Trimming took 0 bases from V and 1 from J; bases not matched to a gene: 0. The DNA for the CDR3 is TGTGCCAGCAGCGTAGGGACAGGGTCTGGAAACACCATATATTTT. Amino acid sequence: CASSVGTGSGNTIYF. The complete variable domain, with remaining parts taken from reference TRBV9 and TRBJ1-3, reads DSGVTQTPKHLITATGQRVTLRCSPRSGDLSVYWYQQSLDQGLQFLIQYYNGEERAKGNILERFSAQQFPDLHSELNLSSLELGDSALYFCASSVGTGSGNTIYFGEGSWLTVV.

The CDR3, as DNA: TGTGCCAGCAGCACAATCGACAGGGTTGGCACCGGGGAGCTGTTTTTT. Its translation is CASSTIDRVGTGELFF. The rearrangement links TRBV9 to TRBJ2-2; 7 bases are shared with TRBD1. This CDR3 region has 16 residues. The V segment lost 4 bases and the J segment 4 bases; nucleotides outside the gene matches: 10. Germline CDR1 SGDLS, CDR2 YYNGEE.

Regarding this clone: Mismatch with germline at one junction end may stem from a read error. The chain combines TRBV11-2 with TRBJ2-5, with D perhaps matching TRBD2 (5 bases). Per germline, CDR1 SGHAT and CDR2 FQNNGV. The CDR3 consists of 14 residues. The CDR3 region is CASSLRLARETQHF. As DNA, the CDR3 is TGTGCCAGCAGCTTGCGGCTAGCAAGGGAGACCCAGCACTTC.

This rearrangement joins TRBV7-9 to TRBJ2-1; TRBD2 matches 7 bases. J lost 7 bases, V lost 5 bases, and 11 bases had no gene match. Germline CDR1 and CDR2: SEHNR and FQNEAQ (reference sequence). The CDR3 is 15 residues long. The CDR3 sequence: CASSPSPGGINEQFF. As DNA, the CDR3 is TGTGCCAGCAGCCCCTCCCCCGGGGGGATAAATGAGCAGTTCTTC. The complete variable domain, with remaining parts taken from reference TRBV7-9 and TRBJ2-1, reads DTGVSQNPRHKITKRGQNVTFRCDPISEHNRLYWYRQTLGQGPEFLTYFQNEAQLEKSRLLSDRFSAERPKGSFSTLEIQRTEQGDSAMYLCASSPSPGGINEQFFGPGTRLTVL.

This clone was observed a handful of times. The chain is built from TRBV5-6 and TRBJ1-6; the D is unclear. CDR1 and CDR2 from the germline V gene are SGHDT and YYEEEE. The CDR3 is 15 residues long. V was trimmed by 4 bases and J by 0 bases, leaving 8 bases between them. CDR3 sequence (DNA): TGTGCCAGCAGCCCGGGGAGCTCCTATAATTCACCCCTCCACTTT. This encodes CASSPGSSYNSPLHF.

The V gene is TRBV19, the J gene TRBJ1-6, with D possibly being TRBD1 (6 bases). The CDR3 runs to 14 residues. Trimming removed 4 bases from V and 6 bases from J, with 10 bases in between. The V gene's germline CDR1 is LNHDA and CDR2 SQIVND (reference sequence). CDR3 protein: CASSTGAFNSPLHF. The CDR3 nucleotides read TGTGCCAGTAGTACGGGGGCTTTTAATTCACCCCTCCACTTT.

The J gene is TRBJ1-2, the V gene TRBV5-1; weak D call: TRBD1 (6 bases). The germline V and J ends were trimmed by 4 bases and 9 bases, with 16 bases remaining between them. The CDR3 is made up of 13 amino acids. Germline V CDR1 and CDR2: SGHRS, YFSETQ. The CDR3 here is CASSTDTGWSYTF. Written as DNA, the CDR3 is TGCGCCAGCAGCACGGACACAGGGTGGAGCTACACCTTC.

This clone showed up just once. Written as DNA, the CDR3 is TGCGCCAGCAGCCAAGCCGGACAGAGCAATCAGCCCCAGCATTTT. Its translation: CASSQAGQSNQPQHF. V is TRBV4-1 and J is TRBJ1-5, with a weak D call TRBD1 (6 bases). V lost 1 base, J lost 1 base, and 8 bases lay in between. This CDR3 contains 15 residues. From germline, CDR1 is MGHRA and CDR2 YSYEKL.

The J gene is TRBJ2-2, the V gene TRBV7-2; TRBD1 matches 7 bases. J lost 5 bases, V lost 5 bases, and 8 bases had no gene match. Germline assignment: CDR1 SGHTA and CDR2 FQGNSA. The CDR3 contains 15 residues. The CDR3 bases are TGTGCCAGCAGCCCACCGACAGGGTGGACCGGGGAGCTGTTTTTT. This encodes CASSPPTGWTGELFF.

The J gene is TRBJ2-1, the V gene TRBV18; weak D call: TRBD2 (6 bases). CDR1 and CDR2 from the germline V gene are KGHSH and LQKENI. This CDR3 comprises 16 residues. Trimming removed 6 bases from V and 1 base from J, with 16 bases in between. CDR3 nucleotides: TGTGCCAGCTCCCCCGACTTGGCGGGGTCCTACAATGAGCAGTTCTTC. Protein: CASSPDLAGSYNEQFF.

The chain recombines TRBV15 with TRBJ1-4; D call uncertain. This CDR3 has 13 residues. Germline CDR1 LNHNV, CDR2 YYDKDF (reference sequence). Between the trimmed V and J ends, which lost 10 bases and 5 bases, there was a span of 14 bases. CDR3 protein: CAIQRTSNEKLFF. The DNA of the CDR3 is TGTGCCATCCAAAGGACTTCCAATGAAAAACTGTTTTTT.

V and J are TRBV9 and TRBJ2-7; D may be TRBD1 (6 bases). This CDR3 comprises 14 residues. CDR1 SGDLS and CDR2 YYNGEE come from the germline V gene. The V and J ends lost 0 bases and 7 bases respectively, with 14 bases between them. The CDR3 loop reads CASSVAGTPSEQYF. CDR3 DNA sequence: TGTGCCAGCAGCGTAGCGGGGACACCCTCGGAGCAGTACTTC.